The next 15 T cell receptor beta chains were all read from a single sample in a study of T cell repertoires in cytomegalovirus infection. Using its own MiXCR run on the reads, TCRdb lists one record per CDR3 protein. Here the sample spans 650,000 to 900,000 distinct CDR3 sequences, 32% being singletons. Their antigens are not known. This specimen consisted of cultured CD8+ T cells from PBMCs, obtained from culture after CMV antigen stimulation. These receptors all come from a human donor in good health (CMV status not recorded). Some clones in this sample may be carry-over from other donors' samples.

The CDR3 coding sequence is TGTGCCAGCAGCCCTAGCGGGGGGGCCCTTGATGAGCAGTTCTTC. It encodes CASSPSGGALDEQFF. The chain links TRBV7-3 to TRBJ2-1; 12 bases line up with TRBD2. Germline CDR1 reads SGHTA; CDR2 reads FQGTGA. Unmatched junction bases numbered 7, after V lost 5 bases and J lost 8 bases. CDR3 length equals 15 residues. Full variable domain (rest looked up from reference TRBV7-3 and TRBJ2-1): GAGVSQTPSNKVTEKGKYVELRCDPISGHTALYWYRQSLGQGPEFLIYFQGTGAADDSGLPNDRFFAVRPEGSVSTLKIQRTERGDSAVYLCASSPSGGALDEQFFGPGTRLTVL.

In its sample, this clonotype was seen a few times. The chain links TRBV10-3 to TRBJ1-5, with no clear D. CDR3 length: 13 amino acids. Germline V gene lookup returns CDR1 ENHRY and CDR2 SYGVKD. V lost 4 bases and J 2 bases, leaving 6 bases between the germline ends. In DNA, the CDR3 is TGTGCCATCAGTGGTGGGGGCAATCAGCCCCAGCATTTT. It translates to CAISGGGNQPQHF.

V is TRBV20-1 and J is TRBJ2-3, with TRBD2 matching 14 bases. CDR1 and CDR2 from the germline V gene are DFQATT and SNEGSKA (reference sequence). After removal of 5 bases from V and 5 bases from J, the junction contained 6 bases not matched to a gene. The CDR3 covers 15 residues. CDR3 DNA sequence: TGCAGTGCTCCTGGGACTAGCGGGGGTGAAGATACGCAGTATTTT. It codes for CSAPGTSGGEDTQYF.

Only a few counts were recorded for this clonotype. V usage is TRBV6-6 and J usage is TRBJ2-2; D remains unclear. Per germline, CDR1 MNHNY and CDR2 SVGAGI (reference sequence). V dropped 6 bases and J dropped 5 bases, with 10 bases sitting between them. This CDR3 is built from 13 residues. CDR3 loop: CASRPGRTGELFF. CDR3 DNA: TGTGCCAGCAGACCTGGACGAACCGGGGAGCTGTTTTTT.

Ten or more counts support this clonotype. The rearrangement joins TRBV7-8 to TRBJ2-5; possibly TRBD1 for D (6 bases). The V gene's germline CDR1 is SGHVS and CDR2 FQNEAQ. The V end was cut by 5 bases, the J end by 4 bases, with 14 bases between. The CDR3 is 14 amino acids. The CDR3 loop reads CASSPVGRGETQYF. CDR3 coding DNA: TGTGCCAGCAGCCCCGTGGGCAGGGGAGAGACCCAGTACTTC.

This clonotype was seen only a few times. This rearrangement joins TRBV12-3 or TRBV12-4 to TRBJ2-5; D might be TRBD1 (5 bases). This CDR3 comprises 17 residues. Trimming cost V 2 bases and J 1 base, with 17 bases left between them. For the CDR3, the DNA is TGTGCCAGCAGTTTACAGGTGGGGCAGGCTCCCCAAGAGACCCAGTACTTC. Residues: CASSLQVGQAPQETQYF.

This clonotype was recorded at least ten times. The V call is TRBV7-2, the J call TRBJ2-3, with D hard to call. The ends were cut back, 5 bases at V and 6 bases at J, with 15 bases in the middle. The CDR3 length is 14 residues. Germline-derived CDR1 and CDR2 are SGHTA and FQGNSA. The CDR3 sequence is CASSQGPPGDTQYF. The CDR3 region has the DNA TGTGCCAGCAGCCAAGGGCCCCCTGGGGATACGCAGTATTTT.

There are many counts of this clonotype. V usage is TRBV27 and J usage is TRBJ2-7; 8 nucleotides agree with TRBD2. The junction had 5 bases not matched to a gene; V was cut back by 6 bases and J by 1 base. The CDR3 sequence is 14 residues long. Germline V gene sequence: CDR1 MNHEY, CDR2 SMNVEV (reference sequence). The CDR3 DNA is TGTGCCAGCAGCTTGAGCGGGGGTTCCTACGAGCAGTACTTC. It codes for CASSLSGGSYEQYF.

This clonotype has ten or more counts. The chain employs TRBV4-1 and TRBJ2-3; 9 bases map to TRBD2. The length of the CDR3 is 16 residues. Germline values: CDR1 MGHRA, CDR2 YSYEKL. Trimming removed 4 bases from V and 4 bases from J; junction bases left unmatched: 9. The CDR3 sequence: CASSPLGSGGPDTQYF. DNA for the CDR3: TGCGCCAGCAGCCCCTTGGGTAGCGGGGGACCAGATACGCAGTATTTT.

This clonotype was seen only a few times. V and J are TRBV19 and TRBJ2-2; 9 bases agree with TRBD2. V lost 5 bases and J lost 4; bases outside the gene matches: 5. The CDR3 sequence is 15 residues long. CDR1 and CDR2 from the germline V gene are LNHDA and SQIVND (reference sequence). CDR3: CASSASGGSTGELFF. CDR3 DNA sequence: TGTGCCAGTAGTGCCAGCGGGGGGAGCACCGGGGAGCTGTTTTTT. The entire variable domain, with the rest obtained from reference TRBV19 and TRBJ2-2, is as follows: DGGITQSPKYLFRKEGQNVTLSCEQNLNHDAMYWYRQDPGQGLRLIYYSQIVNDFQKGDIAEGYSVSREKKESFPLTVTSAQKNPTAFYLCASSASGGSTGELFFGEGSRLTVL.

CDR3 protein: CASSSRDRENPYEQYF. Written as DNA, the CDR3 is TGTGCCAGCAGTTCCCGGGACAGGGAAAACCCCTACGAGCAGTACTTC. The gene calls are TRBV6-2 or TRBV6-3 and TRBJ2-7; 9 bases map to TRBD1. The V gene's germline CDR1 is MNHEY and CDR2 SVGEGT. CDR3 length: 16 amino acids. V lost 4 bases and J lost 2; bases outside the gene matches: 9.

This clonotype occurred many times. The chain employs TRBV12-3 or TRBV12-4 and TRBJ2-6; D remains unclear. The V and J ends lost 6 bases and 2 bases respectively, with 8 bases between them. There are 14 residues in the CDR3. This CDR3 is CASSSPPGANVLTF. As DNA, the CDR3 is TGTGCCAGCAGCTCCCCCCCTGGGGCCAACGTCCTGACTTTC.

The V and J genes are TRBV11-2 and TRBJ1-1, with a tentative D call TRBD1 (6 bases). CDR3 length: 16 residues. V dropped 5 bases and J dropped 4 bases, with 20 bases sitting between them. Germline V gene data show CDR1 as SGHAT and CDR2 as FQNNGV. The CDR3 here is CASSVWAPTGSTEAFF. The CDR3 DNA reads as TGTGCCAGCAGCGTTTGGGCCCCAACAGGGTCCACTGAAGCTTTCTTT.

The gene calls are TRBV6-2 or TRBV6-3 and TRBJ1-2, with TRBD1 identical over 7 bases. Germline V gene data show CDR1 as MNHEY and CDR2 as SVGEGT. The CDR3 totals 15 residues. V gave up 0 bases and J gave up 4 bases; unmatched junction bases: 5. This CDR3 reads CASSYSRTGRYGYTF. CDR3 nucleotide sequence: TGTGCCAGCAGTTACTCGCGGACAGGACGCTATGGCTACACCTTC.

The CDR3 DNA reads as TGCGCCAGCAGCTTGGCCCGGCAGGACCTCTATGGCTACACCTTC. It codes for CASSLARQDLYGYTF. The J gene is TRBJ1-2, the V gene TRBV5-1, with D uncertain. The CDR3 runs 15 residues. Per the germline V gene, CDR1 is SGHRS and CDR2 is YFSETQ. V dropped 0 bases and J dropped 4 bases, with 13 bases sitting between them.